Listed here are 9 T cell receptor beta chains from one sample, sequenced in a study of somatic mutations in cytotoxic T cells in rheumatoid arthritis. The method was immunoSEQ multiplex PCR; TCRdb's version includes in-frame clones alone and lacks a portion of them. The repertoire includes roughly 20,000 clones, around 68% of them detected once, and about 5.2% sits in the top ten. The source material was CD8+ T cells sorted from blood. The receptor source for this set is a man between 60 and 70 years old in good health.

By share, this clone ranks as medium-sized. The V and J genes are TRBV2 and TRBJ1-1; D is uncertain. This CDR3 has 15 residues. V was cut by 2 bases and J by 1 base, with 11 bases left in between. Germline CDR1 reads SNHLY; CDR2 reads FYNNEI. The CDR3 region is CASSEYWQANTEAFF. DNA for the CDR3: TGTGCCAGCAGTGAATACTGGCAGGCGAACACTGAAGCTTTCTTT. The whole variable domain, remainder taken from reference TRBV2 and TRBJ1-1, is EPEVTQTPSHQVTQMGQEVILRCVPISNHLYFYWYRQILGQKVEFLVSFYNNEISEKSEIFDDQFSVERPDGSNFTLKIRSTKLEDSAMYFCASSEYWQANTEAFFGQGTRLTVV.

This rearrangement joins TRBV4-1 to TRBJ2-7, with 7 bases fitting TRBD1. V dropped 3 bases and J dropped 0; count of bases not matched to a gene: 5. The CDR3 covers 15 residues. Germline V lookup: CDR1 MGHRA, CDR2 YSYEKL. CDR3 protein: CASSHRQGVSYEQYF. DNA of the CDR3: TGCGCCAGCAGCCATCGACAGGGTGTCTCCTACGAGCAGTACTTC.

The chain combines TRBV5-4 with TRBJ2-6; a possible D gene is TRBD2 (5 bases). Per germline, CDR1 SGHNT and CDR2 YYREEE (reference sequence). The V gene lost 3 bases and the J gene lost 0 bases, with 7 bases spanning the gap. This CDR3 has 15 amino acids. The DNA of the CDR3 is TGTGCCAGCAGCTACGGGGACTCTGGGGCCAACGTCCTGACTTTC. This encodes CASSYGDSGANVLTF.

V gene TRBV4-3 combines with J gene TRBJ1-5; 10 nucleotides align to TRBD1. This CDR3 spans 15 amino acids. The V and J ends lost 4 bases and 2 bases, in that order; junction bases with no gene match: 2. In germline, CDR1 is LGHNA, CDR2 YSLEER. The CDR3 region is CASSRGQGGNQPQHF. Written as DNA, the CDR3 is TGCGCCAGCAGCCGCGGACAGGGGGGCAATCAGCCCCAGCATTTT.

This clone has more than one count but fewer than ten. At one boundary the junction diverges from the germline segment, which might be a read error. This chain joins TRBV7-2 and TRBJ2-2; 15 nucleotides align to TRBD2. Germline values: CDR1 SGHTA, CDR2 FQGNSA. The CDR3 has 17 residues. The CDR3 bases are TGTGCCAGCAGCTTAGGGACTAGCGGGGGGGTGAACCGGGGAGCTGTTTTT. This translates into CASSLGTSGGVNRGAVF. The full variable domain, in which reference TRBV7-2 and TRBJ2-2 provide the parts outside the CDR3, is GAGVSQSPSNKVTEKGKDVELRCDPISGHTALYWYRQSLGQGLEFLIYFQGNSAPDKSGLPSDRFSAERTGGSVSTLTIQRTQQEDSAVYLCASSLGTSGGVNRGAVFGEGSRLTVL.

In DNA, the CDR3 is TGTGCCAGCAAAGACCCTCGGGTAAGCTACAATGAGCAGTTCTTC. It specifies CASKDPRVSYNEQFF. The rearrangement uses TRBV27 and TRBJ2-1; D remains unclear. Germline V CDR1 and CDR2: MNHEY, SMNVEV (reference sequence). The CDR3 extends over 15 amino acids. The germline V and J ends were trimmed by 7 bases and 3 bases, with 16 bases remaining between them.

In its sample, this clone was seen once. The genes are TRBV5-6 and TRBJ1-2; TRBD1 aligns across 8 bases. Germline V gene data show CDR1 as SGHDT and CDR2 as YYEEEE. This CDR3 is built from 15 residues. V shed 4 bases and J 6 bases; nucleotides not matched to a gene: 11. The CDR3 region is CASSLSGTGGDGYTF. In nucleotides, the CDR3 is TGTGCCAGCAGCCTTTCCGGGACAGGTGGGGATGGCTACACCTTC.

This clone was seen only a few times. The chain couples TRBV9 to TRBJ1-1; D may be TRBD1 (5 bases). In germline, CDR1 is SGDLS, CDR2 YYNGEE. This CDR3 is built from 14 residues. Trimming took off 4 bases at V and 3 bases at J, with 13 bases between the two ends. Here the CDR3 reads CASSPGQSYTEAFF. The CDR3 nucleotides are TGTGCCAGCAGCCCCGGACAATCATACACTGAAGCTTTCTTT.

CDR3 amino acids: CASTEYDTSNYGYTF. The CDR3 DNA follows: TGTGCCAGCACCGAATATGACACATCTAACTATGGCTACACCTTC. This rearrangement joins TRBV5-4 to TRBJ1-2; D is uncertain. Germline values: CDR1 SGHNT, CDR2 YYREEE (reference sequence). The CDR3 is 15 residues long. Between the trimmed V and J ends, which lost 6 bases and 0 bases, there was a span of 15 bases.